This T cell receptor beta chain was recovered during a study of technical replicates of blood from a handful of donors. Trimming removed 4 bases from V and 8 bases from J; junction bases left unmatched: 3. The CDR3 has 12 amino acids. The germline V gene encodes CDR1 MNHEY and CDR2 SMNVEV (reference sequence). Here immunoSEQ multiplex PCR was the method, and the copy in TCRdb shows in-frame clones only, minus some. This sample yields 85,000 to 100,000 clones, of which around 96% are seen a single time; about 0.19% belongs to the top ten. The receptor comes from a human donor in good health. This chain links TRBV27 with TRBJ2-3, with 7 bases aligning to TRBD2. Specimen: T cells isolated from PBMCs. The CDR3 protein is CASSSGRGTQYF. In DNA, the CDR3 is TGTGCCAGCAGTTCGGGGAGGGGTACGCAGTATTTT.